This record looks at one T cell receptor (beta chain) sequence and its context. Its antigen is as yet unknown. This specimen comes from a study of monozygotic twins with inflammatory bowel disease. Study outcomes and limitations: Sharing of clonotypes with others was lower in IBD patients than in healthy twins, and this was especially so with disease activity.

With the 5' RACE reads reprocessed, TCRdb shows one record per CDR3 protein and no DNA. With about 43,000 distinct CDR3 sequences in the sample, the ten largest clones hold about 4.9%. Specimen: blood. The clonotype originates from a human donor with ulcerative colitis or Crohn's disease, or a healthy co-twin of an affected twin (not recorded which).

The CDR3 sequence is CATSRDSPGGNQPQHF. The rearrangement links TRBV15 to TRBJ1-5. The germline CDR1 and CDR2 sequences are LNHNV and YYDKDF (reference sequence). This CDR3 contains 16 residues.